The 7 T cell receptor beta chains listed next were all sequenced from one sample in a study of T-cell reconstitution after alpha-beta-depleted transplantation in children. The authors prepared the TCRbeta library with unique molecular identifiers. TCRdb itself ran the PCR reads through MiXCR, one entry per CDR3 protein. The table lists about 510,000 distinct CDR3 sequences, more than 9.5% of them singletons, with 12% to 15% in the top ten. The specimen comprised PBMCs, mostly from graft donor cells, sampled 180 days after TCRalphabeta/CD19-depleted stem cell transplant. Every receptor here comes from a female patient aged 2 to 10 who had a stem cell transplant for aplastic anemia, so the T cells may come from the graft donor.

For the CDR3, the DNA is TGCAGTGTTAAGGAGGCCAGGATGAACACTGAAGCTTTCTTT. Protein: CSVKEARMNTEAFF. The V gene is TRBV20-1, the J gene TRBJ1-1; no clear D gene. Germline V gene sequence: CDR1 DFQATT, CDR2 SNEGSKA (reference sequence). The germline V and J ends were trimmed by 7 bases and 0 bases, with 15 bases remaining between them. There are 14 residues in the CDR3.

In nucleotides, the CDR3 is TGTGCCAGCCCACGGACCAGGAACACTGAAGCTTTCTTT. It codes for CASPRTRNTEAFF. The chain couples TRBV12-3 or TRBV12-4 to TRBJ1-1; no firm D call. This CDR3 region has 13 residues. The germline V and J ends were trimmed by 8 bases and 1 base, with 11 bases remaining between them.

This clonotype was counted many times. The chain employs TRBV10-3 and TRBJ2-4; 7 bases match TRBD2. The V and J ends lost 0 bases and 5 bases, in that order; junction bases with no gene match: 10. CDR1 and CDR2 from the germline V gene are ENHRY and SYGVKD. CDR3 size: 17 residues. The CDR3 region is CAISESRSSGPQNIQYF. As DNA, the CDR3 is TGTGCCATCAGTGAGTCGAGGTCTAGCGGCCCCCAAAACATTCAGTACTTC.

The table lists this clonotype with many counts. J is TRBJ2-7 and V is TRBV12-3 or TRBV12-4; 10 nucleotides agree with TRBD2. V shed 6 bases and J 1 base; nucleotides not matched to a gene: 6. The CDR3 length is 15 residues. The CDR3 DNA reads as TGTGCCAGCAGGCCGGTAGCGGGAGGTTCCTACGAGCAGTACTTC. Its protein product is CASRPVAGGSYEQYF.

This clonotype was seen more than once but under ten times. The V and J genes are TRBV11-2 and TRBJ2-7; 8 bases are a match to TRBD2. The trim removed 3 bases at V and 3 bases at J, leaving 7 bases unmatched. Germline CDR1 and CDR2: SGHAT and FQNNGV. This CDR3 spans 15 amino acids. In nucleotides, the CDR3 is TGTGCCAGCAGCTTTCAACCGGGGGGGGGCTACGAGCAGTACTTC. This codes for CASSFQPGGGYEQYF.

This clonotype was seen ten or more times. This chain uses TRBV29-1 with TRBJ2-7, with a tentative D call TRBD1 (5 bases). Germline V lookup: CDR1 SQVTM, CDR2 ANQGSEA. The CDR3 loop spans 13 amino acids. Trimming pared 4 bases from V and 5 bases from J, leaving 15 bases between. CDR3 nucleotide sequence: TGCAGCGTTGCGAGTTCAGGGAAAAACGAGCAGTACTTC. It translates to CSVASSGKNEQYF.

This clonotype was observed a few times. The V and J genes are TRBV20-1 and TRBJ2-7; D is ambiguous. Germline CDR1 DFQATT, CDR2 SNEGSKA (reference sequence). The CDR3 consists of 14 residues. V dropped 4 bases and J dropped 6 bases, with 19 bases sitting between them. The CDR3, as DNA: TGCAGTGCTATCGCCTTTGACTCCGTGGGCGAGCAGTACTTC. Protein: CSAIAFDSVGEQYF.